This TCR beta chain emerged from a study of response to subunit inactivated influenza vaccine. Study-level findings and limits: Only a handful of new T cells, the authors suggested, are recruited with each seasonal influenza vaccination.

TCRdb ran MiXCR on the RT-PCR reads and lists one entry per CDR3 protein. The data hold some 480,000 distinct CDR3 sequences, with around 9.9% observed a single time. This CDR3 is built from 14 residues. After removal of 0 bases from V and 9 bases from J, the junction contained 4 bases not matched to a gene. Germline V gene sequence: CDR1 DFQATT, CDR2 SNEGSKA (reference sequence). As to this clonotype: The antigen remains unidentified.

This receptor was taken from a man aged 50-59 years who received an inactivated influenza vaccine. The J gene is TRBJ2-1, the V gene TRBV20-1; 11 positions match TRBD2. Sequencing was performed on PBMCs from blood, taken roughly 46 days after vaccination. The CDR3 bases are TGCAGTGCTAGAGAGACTAGCGGGAACGGTGAGCAGTTCTTC. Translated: CSARETSGNGEQFF.